This T cell receptor (beta chain) appears in the sequencing data of a study of blood T cell repertoires in COVID-19. In the study overall: Sample material is recorded as cDNA or gDNA derived from T cells, B-cell-depleted T cells, or PBMCs.

Original handling: The assay estimated nucleated cells by amplifying reference gene primers. Method: immunoSEQ multiplex PCR; TCRdb's copy keeps in-frame clones and lacks some. Clone size and the V and J calls come from that table; the DNA yielded D and trimming. This sample has 150,000 to 200,000 clones; around 91% occur once, and the top ten carry under 0.85%. Cohort assignment relied on participant-reported clinical history. Two consecutive negative NP/OP PCR tests, clearance, or resolved symptoms defined Cohort 3 recovery. The CDR3 sequence is 15 residues long. V trimming: 3 bases; J trimming: 5 bases; junction bases outside the gene matches: 3. Germline values: CDR1 MRHNA, CDR2 SNTAGT.

The TCR sequence derives from a woman between 18 and 29 years old who had recovered from COVID-19. The gene calls are TRBV6-4 and TRBJ2-1, with 11 bases identical to TRBD2. The sequencing input was PBMCs or T cells enriched from blood (not recorded which). CDR3 protein: CASSEVAGGNNEQFF. The CDR3 nucleotides read TGTGCCAGCAGTGAAGTAGCGGGAGGGAACAATGAGCAGTTCTTC.